This TCR beta chain was profiled in a study of shared clonotypes between healthy human individuals. This table comes from immunoSEQ multiplex PCR, and its TCRdb copy is limited to in-frame clones, with some not included. Seen here are about 2,200,000 clones, 85% to 95% observed once, and the top ten hold approximately 1.7%. Germline V gene data show CDR1 as MDHEN and CDR2 as SYDVKM. After removal of 6 bases from V and 6 bases from J, the junction contained 12 bases not matched to a gene. The CDR3 length is 15 residues. CD8 cells regarded as naive lacked CD45RO, were positively chosen for CCR7, and omitted terminally differentiated effector memory CD45RA+ cells.

The sample taken for sequencing was naive CD8+ T cells from PBMCs. This chain joins TRBV28 and TRBJ1-1; 8 positions agree with TRBD1. The clonotype comes from a man between 18 and 35 years old in good health. Some clones in this sample may be carry-over from other donors' samples. CDR3 nucleotide sequence: TGTGCCAGCAGCCGAAGGACAGGGCGGCTGGCTGAAGCTTTCTTT. Its protein is CASSRRTGRLAEAFF.